These T cell receptor beta chains were read from a single sample in a study of CD8 T cells in Susac syndrome. TCRdb redid the calling of the immunoSEQ multiplex PCR reads with MiXCR, one entry per CDR3 protein. In the table there are about 400,000 distinct CDR3 sequences, around 85% of which are singletons. Sequences were obtained from CD8+ T cells from PBMCs. Receptors originate from a human donor with multiple sclerosis. CDR3s leave out the opening cysteine and the closing phenylalanine or tryptophan. Each record gives: J gene, clone size, D gene, V gene, CDR3 protein. A D gene is named only where the DNA matches it firmly. Expanded clones get a size class; other rows say once, few or many, or leave the size out.

TRBJ1-5,.,.,TRBV29-1,SARSGVDQPQH
TRBJ2-1,.,.,TRBV7-6,ASSLSRVPYNEQF
TRBJ2-5,.,.,TRBV2,ATKTWVGEIETQY
TRBJ2-1,.,TRBD1,TRBV4-1,ASSQAGGFVIEQF
TRBJ2-5,.,TRBD2,TRBV6-1,ASSPLAGEETQY
TRBJ2-7,.,TRBD1,TRBV19,ASTPGQASYEQY
TRBJ1-5,.,.,TRBV19,ASSIREADWDSNQPQH
TRBJ2-1,once,.,TRBV5-5,ASSLEAQPGSSEQF
TRBJ2-1,.,.,TRBV29-1,SVGALSSYNEQF
TRBJ2-2,.,.,TRBV30,AWSVGLNTGELF
TRBJ2-7,few,TRBD1,TRBV6-1,ASSVYLDRGEEQY
TRBJ2-2,.,.,TRBV6-2/TRBV6-3,ASIRGSGELF
TRBJ1-5,.,.,TRBV19,ASSIRNNQPQH
TRBJ2-1,.,.,TRBV4-1,ASSQVSSDYNEQF
TRBJ2-7,once,.,TRBV4-1,ASSQDFGSYEQY
TRBJ2-1,once,.,TRBV27,ASSLSPKYEQF
TRBJ2-1,.,TRBD1,TRBV27,ASIGLGGDRGHEQF